The 32 T cell receptor beta chains listed next were all sequenced from one sample in a study of T cells expressing NK-cell markers. No DNA is given; TCRdb re-called the 5' RACE reads and lists each CDR3 protein once. This sample's table reports under 600,000 distinct CDR3 sequences. Sequencing input: blood T cells: a sorted CD56 or NKG2C T cell subset, CD4+ or CD8+ T cells, or bulk PBMC T cells (not recorded which). Every receptor here comes from a woman in her 50s in good health.

This chain joins TRBV12-3 or TRBV12-4 and TRBJ2-5; TCRdb selects TRBD2, and the lack of DNA leaves this call unchecked. This CDR3 has 13 amino acids. Here the CDR3 reads CASSTGTYETQYF.

The V gene is TRBV4-1, the J gene TRBJ2-2; the D call of TRBD1 rests on TCRdb alone, since no DNA is present to check it. The germline V gene encodes CDR1 MGHRA and CDR2 YSYEKL. The CDR3 runs 15 residues. Here the CDR3 reads CASSSSGSNTGELFF.

The V and J genes are TRBV6-1 and TRBJ2-5; lacking DNA, the TRBD1 call made by TCRdb goes unchecked. This CDR3 contains 13 residues. Germline values: CDR1 MNHNS, CDR2 SASEGT. CDR3 amino acids: CASRGTAQETQYF.

The chain couples TRBV7-2 to TRBJ2-3; the TCRdb D gene call, TRBD2, has no DNA to confirm it. Germline V CDR1 and CDR2: SGHTA, FQGNSA. CDR3 size: 13 residues. CDR3: CASSFSAGVTQYF.

The chain couples TRBV12-3 or TRBV12-4 to TRBJ1-6. CDR3 length: 14 amino acids. CDR3 amino acids: CASSLDSYNSPLHF.

CDR3: CASSDSLNTGELFF. V gene TRBV7-7 combines with J gene TRBJ2-2; the TCRdb D gene call, TRBD1, has no DNA to confirm it. This CDR3 region has 14 residues. The germline CDR1 and CDR2 sequences are SSHAT and FNYEAQ (reference sequence). The complete variable domain, with remaining parts taken from reference TRBV7-7 and TRBJ2-2, reads GAGVSQSPRYKVTKRGQDVTLRCDPISSHATLYWYQQALGQGPEFLTYFNYEAQPDKSGLPSDRFSAERPEGSISTLTIQRTEQRDSAMYRCASSDSLNTGELFFGEGSRLTVL.

The rearrangement uses TRBV27 and TRBJ2-3. CDR3 size: 14 residues. CDR1 is MNHEY, CDR2 SMNVEV, per germline (reference sequence). The CDR3 loop reads CASRITHPTDTQYF.

The J gene is TRBJ1-1, the V gene TRBV5-1; the TRBD1 assignment by TCRdb is unverifiable without DNA. The CDR3 loop spans 14 amino acids. Germline CDR1 is SGHRS and CDR2 is YFSETQ. The CDR3: CASSLGARDTEAFF.

CDR3 region: CASSLTGGASTGELFF. The chain combines TRBV14 with TRBJ2-2; TCRdb reports TRBD1, a call that lacks DNA to check it against. The CDR3 length is 16 residues. Germline V gene lookup returns CDR1 SGHDN and CDR2 FVKESK.

The chain uses TRBV3-1 and TRBJ2-1; TCRdb picks TRBD2, but there is no DNA to check that call. There are 14 residues in the CDR3. Germline assignment: CDR1 LGHDT and CDR2 YNNKEL (reference sequence). CDR3 in amino acids: CATQTAGGPGGQFF.

This chain joins TRBV10-3 and TRBJ1-6; the D call from TCRdb, TRBD1, cannot be confirmed without DNA. Germline V gene lookup returns CDR1 ENHRY and CDR2 SYGVKD. The CDR3 has 14 amino acids. The CDR3 reads CAIQDLPGNSPLHF.

V and J are TRBV29-1 and TRBJ1-4; TCRdb proposes TRBD1, but this gene call is untestable without DNA. The CDR3 spans 13 residues. The germline CDR1 and CDR2 sequences are SQVTM and ANQGSEA. CDR3: CSVMRGANEKLFF.

The genes are TRBV24-1 and TRBJ1-1; lacking DNA, the TRBD1 call made by TCRdb goes unchecked. This CDR3 is 14 amino acids long. The germline V gene has CDR1 KGHDR and CDR2 SFDVKD. CDR3 sequence: CATRGQAVDTEAFF.

This chain links TRBV14 with TRBJ2-4; TCRdb's D call of TRBD1 is untestable without DNA. CDR3 length: 16 amino acids. CDR1 SGHDN and CDR2 FVKESK come from the germline V gene. The CDR3 loop reads CASSLFSPDRTNIQYF.

The CDR3 reads CASLAGLAGGEQYF. The chain joins TRBV5-1 to TRBJ2-7; TCRdb gives TRBD2 as the D gene, but with no DNA this cannot be confirmed. The CDR3 is made up of 14 amino acids. Per the germline V gene, CDR1 is SGHRS and CDR2 is YFSETQ.

The V and J genes are TRBV18 and TRBJ2-2; as DNA is missing, the TRBD1 call by TCRdb cannot be tested. There are 17 residues in the CDR3. Germline-derived CDR1 and CDR2 are KGHSH and LQKENI. CDR3 region: CASSPMDRGANTGELFF.

The genes are TRBV28 and TRBJ2-3. Germline loops: CDR1 MDHEN, CDR2 SYDVKM. The CDR3 extends over 14 amino acids. The chain's CDR3 is CASSTRTTTGTQYF.

The V gene is TRBV4-2, the J gene TRBJ2-3. The CDR3 runs 16 residues. Germline V lookup: CDR1 LGHNA, CDR2 YNFKEQ. This CDR3 is CASSQERTPSTDTQYF.

This chain uses TRBV5-4 with TRBJ2-2; the TRBD1 assignment by TCRdb is unverifiable without DNA. CDR3 size: 16 residues. The germline V gene encodes CDR1 SGHNT and CDR2 YYREEE (reference sequence). CDR3: CASSTNRDRGTGELFF.

This chain joins TRBV27 and TRBJ2-7; no DNA is available, so the TRBD1 call from TCRdb remains unchecked. This CDR3 comprises 17 residues. CDR1 MNHEY and CDR2 SMNVEV come from the germline V gene (reference sequence). CDR3 sequence reads: CASSLRRGAENYYEQYF.

The rearrangement uses TRBV5-6 and TRBJ2-3; with no DNA, the TCRdb D assignment of TRBD2 cannot be verified. Germline V CDR1 and CDR2: SGHDT, YYEEEE. This CDR3 spans 16 amino acids. The CDR3 loop reads CASSPGLAGVGDTQYF.

The rearrangement links TRBV18 to TRBJ2-3; TCRdb's D call of TRBD1 is untestable without DNA. Germline CDR1 is KGHSH and CDR2 is LQKENI. CDR3 length: 15 residues. CDR3 loop: CASSPEGQGRDTQYF.

The rearrangement uses TRBV7-9 and TRBJ1-2. Looked up from germline, CDR1 is SEHNR and CDR2 is FQNEAQ (reference sequence). This CDR3 contains 13 residues. CDR3: CASSLGGVLGYTF.

The CDR3 protein is CASSVAGPSYGYTF. This chain joins TRBV9 and TRBJ1-2; TCRdb picks TRBD1, but there is no DNA to check that call. The V gene's germline CDR1 is SGDLS and CDR2 YYNGEE. The length of the CDR3 is 14 residues.

The gene calls are TRBV10-3 and TRBJ2-2. CDR1 and CDR2 from the germline V gene are ENHRY and SYGVKD. This CDR3 comprises 12 residues. This chain's CDR3 is CATKTDTGELFF.

This sequence joins TRBV12-3 or TRBV12-4 and TRBJ2-4; no DNA is available, so the TRBD2 call from TCRdb remains unchecked. The CDR3 extends over 15 amino acids. This chain's CDR3 is CASSLGERTKNIQYF.

The chain couples TRBV6-2 or TRBV6-3 to TRBJ2-2; lacking DNA, the TRBD1 call made by TCRdb goes unchecked. Per germline, CDR1 MNHEY and CDR2 SVGEGT. The CDR3 is made up of 14 amino acids. This CDR3 reads CASGRVGDTGELFF.

The chain employs TRBV24-1 and TRBJ2-7; TCRdb proposes TRBD2, but this gene call is untestable without DNA. From germline, CDR1 is KGHDR and CDR2 SFDVKD. The CDR3 has 16 residues. The CDR3 sequence is CATSDPGTSGRYEQYF.

The rearrangement uses TRBV6-5 and TRBJ2-3. This CDR3 is built from 16 residues. Germline loops: CDR1 MNHEY, CDR2 SVGAGI. This chain's CDR3 is CASSYGNGLTTDTQYF.

This chain links TRBV9 with TRBJ2-3. The CDR3 consists of 14 residues. Germline V gene lookup returns CDR1 SGDLS and CDR2 YYNGEE. The CDR3: CASSVRPSTDTQYF. Combining the CDR3 with reference TRBV9 and TRBJ2-3 gives the whole variable domain DSGVTQTPKHLITATGQRVTLRCSPRSGDLSVYWYQQSLDQGLQFLIQYYNGEERAKGNILERFSAQQFPDLHSELNLSSLELGDSALYFCASSVRPSTDTQYFGPGTRLTVL.

V is TRBV3-1 and J is TRBJ2-1; the TCRdb D gene call, TRBD2, has no DNA to confirm it. The length of the CDR3 is 17 residues. Germline CDR1 LGHDT, CDR2 YNNKEL (reference sequence). CDR3 loop: CASSLPSGRGSYNEQFF.

The genes are TRBV5-1 and TRBJ1-1; the D call from TCRdb, TRBD1, cannot be confirmed without DNA. Germline CDR1 reads SGHRS; CDR2 reads YFSETQ. This CDR3 has 14 residues. The CDR3 reads CASSLGQVWTEAFF.